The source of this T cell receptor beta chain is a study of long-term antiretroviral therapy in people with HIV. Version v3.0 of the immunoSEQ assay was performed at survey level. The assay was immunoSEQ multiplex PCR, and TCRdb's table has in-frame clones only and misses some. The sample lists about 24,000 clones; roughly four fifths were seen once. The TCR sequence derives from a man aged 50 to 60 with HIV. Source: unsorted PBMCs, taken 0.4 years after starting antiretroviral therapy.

CDR3 region: CASSTRQGGEKLFF. The DNA of the CDR3 is TGTGCCAGCAGCACGAGACAGGGGGGAGAAAAACTGTTTTTT. The chain combines TRBV9 with TRBJ1-4; 9 bases agree with TRBD1. After removal of 4 bases from V and 8 bases from J, the junction contained 6 bases not matched to a gene. The length of the CDR3 is 14 residues. CDR1 and CDR2 from the germline V gene are SGDLS and YYNGEE.